This T cell receptor (beta chain) was found in a study of blood T cells in healthy people across ages. A word on this clonotype: The target antigen is unknown.

Whole-study results and caveats: As age increased, TCR beta diversity per million T cells fell in a roughly linear fashion. Both higher diversity and more naive CD4+ cells marked long-lived donors when set against aged donors.

CDR3 length: 14 amino acids. A J-beta primer mix and a sample-barcoded 5' primer were used in a second PCR of about 7 to 11 cycles. TCRdb re-called the 5' RACE reads through MiXCR, storing one row per CDR3 protein. The sample has more than 800,000 distinct CDR3 sequences; less than 50% are singletons. The sample consisted of blood. The chain has TRBV21-1 and TRBJ2-7; no check of the table's D call, TRBD1, against the DNA was made. TRBV21-1 is recorded as a pseudogene. This receptor was identified in an older woman in good health. The CDR3 DNA follows: TGTGCCAGCAGCAGCTGGACAGGGTTAACTGAGCAGTACTTC. Its protein product is CASSSWTGLTEQYF.